This T cell receptor (beta chain) was sequenced for a study of blood T cell repertoires in COVID-19. The J segment lost 5 bases and the V segment lost 5 bases, leaving 5 bases of the junction unmatched. CDR1 is SGHNT and CDR2 is YENEEA in the germline V gene. The CDR3 length is 14 residues. Repertoires were generated with immunoSEQ multiplex PCR, while TCRdb's copy carries only in-frame clones and drops some. This table has 170,000 or so clones, more than 85% appearing once. This TCR came from a man aged 60-69 years with COVID-19, enrolled during active disease. J is TRBJ2-7 and V is TRBV11-3; the match to TRBD2 covers 11 bases. The sample consisted of peripheral blood. CDR3 protein: CASSRTSGPHEQYF. DNA of the CDR3: TGTGCCAGCAGCAGGACTAGCGGGCCCCACGAGCAGTACTTC.